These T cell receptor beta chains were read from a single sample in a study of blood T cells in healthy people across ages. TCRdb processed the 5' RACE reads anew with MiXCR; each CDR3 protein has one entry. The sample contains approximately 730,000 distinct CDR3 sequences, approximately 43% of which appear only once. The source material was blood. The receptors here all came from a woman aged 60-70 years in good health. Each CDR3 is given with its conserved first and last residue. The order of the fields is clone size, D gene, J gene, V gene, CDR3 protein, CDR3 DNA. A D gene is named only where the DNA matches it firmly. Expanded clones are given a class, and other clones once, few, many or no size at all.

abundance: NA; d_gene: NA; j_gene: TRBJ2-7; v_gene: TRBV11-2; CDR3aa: CASSLGGVVGDTYEQYF; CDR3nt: TGTGCCAGCAGCTTAGGAGGCGTAGTGGGGGATACCTACGAGCAGTACTTC
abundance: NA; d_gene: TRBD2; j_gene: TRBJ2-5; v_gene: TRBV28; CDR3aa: CASNQGGRETQYF; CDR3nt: TGTGCCAGCAATCAGGGAGGGAGAGAGACCCAGTACTTC
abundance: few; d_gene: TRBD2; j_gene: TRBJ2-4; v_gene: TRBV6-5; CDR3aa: CASSSLLAGGPGAKNIQYF; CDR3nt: TGTGCCAGCAGTTCTTTACTAGCGGGGGGGCCGGGGGCCAAAAACATTCAGTACTTC
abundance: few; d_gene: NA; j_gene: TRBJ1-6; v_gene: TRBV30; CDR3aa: CAWSREWNSPLHF; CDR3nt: TGTGCCTGGAGCAGGGAGTGGAATTCGCCCCTCCACTTT
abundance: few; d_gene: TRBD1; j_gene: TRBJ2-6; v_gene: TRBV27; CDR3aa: CASSGPGGASGANVLTF; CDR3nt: TGTGCCAGCAGTGGTCCAGGGGGCGCCTCTGGGGCCAACGTCCTGACTTTC
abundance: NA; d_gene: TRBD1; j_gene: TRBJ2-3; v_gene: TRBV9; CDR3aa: CASSTSGQDTDTQYF; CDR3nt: TGTGCCAGCAGCACCTCGGGACAGGACACAGATACGCAGTATTTT
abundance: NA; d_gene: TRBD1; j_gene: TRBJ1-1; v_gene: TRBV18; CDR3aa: CASSPFKGQGPTEAFF; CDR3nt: TGTGCCAGCTCACCCTTCAAGGGACAGGGGCCCACTGAAGCTTTCTTT
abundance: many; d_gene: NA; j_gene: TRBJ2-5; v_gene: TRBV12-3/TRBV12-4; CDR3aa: CASSLRAETQYF; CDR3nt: TGTGCCAGCAGTTTAAGAGCAGAGACCCAGTACTTC
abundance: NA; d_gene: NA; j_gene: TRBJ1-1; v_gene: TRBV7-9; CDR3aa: CASSTEGYTEAFF; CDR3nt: TGTGCCAGCAGCACAGAGGGGTACACTGAAGCTTTCTTT
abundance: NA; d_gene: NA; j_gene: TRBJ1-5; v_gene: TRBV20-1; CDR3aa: CSARLAGHRPQHF; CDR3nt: TGCAGTGCTAGGTTAGCGGGGCATCGGCCCCAGCATTTT
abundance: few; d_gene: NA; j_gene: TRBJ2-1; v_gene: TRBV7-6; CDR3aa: CASSSLAGLSSYNEQFF; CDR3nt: TGTGCCAGCAGCTCGCTTGCGGGCTTGAGCTCCTACAATGAGCAGTTCTTC
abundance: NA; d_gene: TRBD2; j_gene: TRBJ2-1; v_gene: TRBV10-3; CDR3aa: CAISESLAGEQFF; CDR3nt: TGTGCCATCAGTGAATCACTAGCGGGAGAGCAGTTCTTC
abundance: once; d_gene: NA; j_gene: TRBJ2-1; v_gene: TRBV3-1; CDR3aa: CASSHESAREQFF; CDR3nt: TGTGCCAGCAGCCATGAGTCCGCCCGGGAGCAGTTCTTC
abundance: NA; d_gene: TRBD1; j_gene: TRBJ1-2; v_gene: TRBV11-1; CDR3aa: CAWSADRGHYGYTF; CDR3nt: TGTGCCTGGAGTGCAGACAGGGGACACTATGGCTACACCTTC
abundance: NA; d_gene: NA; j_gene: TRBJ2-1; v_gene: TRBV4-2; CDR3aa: CASSQDSPQAASGNEQFF; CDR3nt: TGTGCCAGCAGCCAAGATTCGCCCCAAGCAGCGAGCGGCAATGAGCAGTTCTTC
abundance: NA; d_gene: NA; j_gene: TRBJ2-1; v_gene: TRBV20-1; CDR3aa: CSAHHQGKTQFF; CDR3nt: TGCAGTGCACACCACCAGGGGAAGACCCAGTTCTTC
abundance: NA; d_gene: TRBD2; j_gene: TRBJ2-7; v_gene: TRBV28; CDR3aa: CASRGSGGTYEQYF; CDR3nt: TGTGCCAGCAGGGGTAGCGGGGGGACCTACGAGCAGTACTTC
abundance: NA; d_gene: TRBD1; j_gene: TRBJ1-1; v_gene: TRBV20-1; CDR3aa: CSAQQGARTEAFF; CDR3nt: TGCAGTGCTCAGCAGGGGGCAAGGACTGAAGCTTTCTTT
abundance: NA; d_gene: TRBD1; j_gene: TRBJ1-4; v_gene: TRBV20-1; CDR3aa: CSARRSGTGWRFEKLFF; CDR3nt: TGCAGTGCTAGACGATCCGGGACAGGGTGGAGGTTTGAAAAACTGTTTTTT
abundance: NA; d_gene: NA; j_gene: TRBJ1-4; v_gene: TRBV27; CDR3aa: CASSPTGNNEKLFF; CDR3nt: TGTGCCAGCAGCCCGACCGGAAATAATGAAAAACTGTTTTTT
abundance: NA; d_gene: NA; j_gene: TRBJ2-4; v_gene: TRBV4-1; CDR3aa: CASSQEAQGGNIQYF; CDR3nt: TGCGCCAGCAGCCAAGAAGCACAGGGGGGGAACATTCAGTACTTC
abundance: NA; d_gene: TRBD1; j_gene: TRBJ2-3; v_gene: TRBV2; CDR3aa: CASTGQGATDTQYF; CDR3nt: TGTGCCAGCACGGGCCAGGGGGCGACAGATACGCAGTATTTT
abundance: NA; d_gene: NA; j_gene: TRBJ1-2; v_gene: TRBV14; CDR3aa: CASSPRGREGYGYTF; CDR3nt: TGTGCCAGCAGCCCCAGGGGCAGGGAGGGGTATGGCTACACCTTC
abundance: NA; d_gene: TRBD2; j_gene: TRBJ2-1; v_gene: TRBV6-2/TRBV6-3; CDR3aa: CASSRGRTGGNEQFF; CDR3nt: TGTGCCAGCAGCCGAGGCCGGACGGGGGGGAATGAGCAGTTCTTC
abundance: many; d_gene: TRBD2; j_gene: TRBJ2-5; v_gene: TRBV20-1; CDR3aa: CSARPSGGGARKTQYF; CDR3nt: TGCAGTGCACGCCCCTCTGGCGGGGGGGCCCGGAAGACCCAGTACTTC
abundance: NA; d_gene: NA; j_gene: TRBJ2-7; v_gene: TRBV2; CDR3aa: CASRDTDTYEQYF; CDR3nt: TGTGCCAGCAGGGACACGGATACCTACGAGCAGTACTTC
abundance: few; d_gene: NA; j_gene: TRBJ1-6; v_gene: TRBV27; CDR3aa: CASRGVGRRDSPLHF; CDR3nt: TGTGCCAGCAGAGGTGTAGGAAGGCGGGATTCACCCCTCCACTTT
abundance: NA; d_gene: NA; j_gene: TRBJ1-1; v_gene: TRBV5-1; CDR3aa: CASSLGGLTYTEAFF; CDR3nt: TGCGCCAGCAGCTTAGGCGGGCTTACCTACACTGAAGCTTTCTTT
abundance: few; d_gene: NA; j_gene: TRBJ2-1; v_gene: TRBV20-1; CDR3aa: CSASEGIDWQFF; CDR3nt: TGCAGTGCTAGTGAGGGAATAGATTGGCAGTTCTTC
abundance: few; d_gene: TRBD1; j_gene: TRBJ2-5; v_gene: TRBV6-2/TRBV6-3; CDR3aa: CASSSTGTGGKTQYF; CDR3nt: TGTGCCAGCAGTTCCACCGGGACAGGGGGGAAGACCCAGTACTTC
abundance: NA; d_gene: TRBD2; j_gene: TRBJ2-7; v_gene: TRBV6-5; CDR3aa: CASSYSVSGLAVEQYF; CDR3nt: TGTGCCAGCAGTTACTCGGTATCAGGACTAGCTGTCGAGCAGTACTTC
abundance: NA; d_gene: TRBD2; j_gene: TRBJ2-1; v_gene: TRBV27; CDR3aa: CASSSPGLASREQFF; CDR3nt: TGTGCCAGCAGTTCCCCGGGACTAGCGTCCCGTGAGCAGTTCTTC
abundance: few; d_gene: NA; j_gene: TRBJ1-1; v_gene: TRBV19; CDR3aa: CASKQALSNTEAFF; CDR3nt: TGTGCCAGTAAACAGGCTCTCTCGAACACTGAAGCTTTCTTT
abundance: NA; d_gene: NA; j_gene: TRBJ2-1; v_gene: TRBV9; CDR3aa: CASCREPSYNEQFF; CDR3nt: TGTGCCAGCTGCCGGGAGCCCTCCTACAATGAGCAGTTCTTC
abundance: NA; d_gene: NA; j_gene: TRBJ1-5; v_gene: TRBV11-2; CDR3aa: CASSLGEIEPQHF; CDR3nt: TGTGCCAGCAGCTTAGGTGAGATTGAGCCCCAGCATTTT
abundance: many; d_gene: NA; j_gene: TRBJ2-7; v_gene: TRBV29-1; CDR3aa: CSVDRGDEQYF; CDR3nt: TGCAGCGTTGACCGAGGTGACGAGCAGTACTTC
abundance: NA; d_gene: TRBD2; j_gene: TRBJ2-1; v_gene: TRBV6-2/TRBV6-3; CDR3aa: CASSAGRAGGYEQFF; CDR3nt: TGTGCCAGCAGTGCGGGACGAGCGGGGGGTTATGAGCAGTTCTTC
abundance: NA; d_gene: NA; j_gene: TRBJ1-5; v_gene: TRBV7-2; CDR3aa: CASSLRTGSGNQPQHF; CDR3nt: TGTGCCAGCAGCTTAAGAACAGGGTCGGGCAATCAGCCCCAGCATTTT
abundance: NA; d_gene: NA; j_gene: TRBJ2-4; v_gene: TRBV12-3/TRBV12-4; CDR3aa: CASTPQTSLGIQYF; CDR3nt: TGTGCCAGCACCCCTCAGACAAGTTTGGGCATTCAGTACTTC
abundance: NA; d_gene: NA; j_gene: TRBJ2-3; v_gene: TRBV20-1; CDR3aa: CSADYYSTDTQYF; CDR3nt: TGCAGTGCTGACTACTATAGCACAGATACGCAGTATTTT
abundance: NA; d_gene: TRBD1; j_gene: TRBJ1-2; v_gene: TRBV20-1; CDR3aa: CSARDMGDRVGYTF; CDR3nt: TGCAGTGCTAGAGATATGGGGGACAGGGTCGGCTACACCTTC
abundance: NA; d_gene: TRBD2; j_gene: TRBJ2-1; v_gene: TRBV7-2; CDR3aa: CASRRTSGRAYNEQFF; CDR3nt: TGTGCCAGCAGAAGGACTAGCGGGAGGGCTTACAATGAGCAGTTCTTC
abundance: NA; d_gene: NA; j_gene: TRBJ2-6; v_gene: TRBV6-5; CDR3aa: CAGTHQGSGANVLTF; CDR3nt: TGTGCCGGCACGCACCAGGGCTCTGGGGCCAACGTCCTGACTTTC
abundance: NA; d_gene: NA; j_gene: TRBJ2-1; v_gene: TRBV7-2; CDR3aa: CASRSGHAETQFF; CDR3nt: TGTGCCAGCAGGAGCGGCCACGCGGAGACCCAGTTCTTC
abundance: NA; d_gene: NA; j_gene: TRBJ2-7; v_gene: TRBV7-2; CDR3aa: CASSSRQVPEQYF; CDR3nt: TGTGCCAGCAGCTCAAGACAGGTTCCCGAGCAGTACTTC
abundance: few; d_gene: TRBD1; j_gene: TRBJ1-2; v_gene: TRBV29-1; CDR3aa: CSGASDRHRGYTF; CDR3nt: TGCAGCGGAGCTTCGGACAGGCACCGTGGCTACACCTTC
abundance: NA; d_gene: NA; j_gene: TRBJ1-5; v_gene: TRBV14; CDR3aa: CASSQSGGGHQPQHF; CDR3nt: TGTGCCAGCAGCCAATCTGGTGGGGGTCACCAGCCCCAGCATTTT
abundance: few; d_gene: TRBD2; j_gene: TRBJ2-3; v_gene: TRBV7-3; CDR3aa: CASSPRTSGGAYSSTDTQYF; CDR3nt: TGTGCCAGCAGCCCCAGGACTAGCGGGGGGGCCTACTCGAGCACAGATACGCAGTATTTT
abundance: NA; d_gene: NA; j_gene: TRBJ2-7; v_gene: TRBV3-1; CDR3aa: CASSQESVYEQYF; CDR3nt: TGTGCCAGCAGCCAAGAGAGCGTCTACGAGCAGTACTTC
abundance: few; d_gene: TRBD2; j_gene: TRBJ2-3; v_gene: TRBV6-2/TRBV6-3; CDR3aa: CASSYSIAGSTLTQYF; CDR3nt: TGTGCCAGCAGTTACTCGATAGCGGGTTCCACTCTTACGCAGTATTTT
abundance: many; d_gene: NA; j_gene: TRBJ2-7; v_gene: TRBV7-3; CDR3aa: CASSDRGAEQYF; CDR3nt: TGTGCCAGCAGCGATCGGGGTGCCGAGCAGTACTTC
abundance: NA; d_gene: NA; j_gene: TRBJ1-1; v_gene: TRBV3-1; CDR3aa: CASSLGGDTLMNTEAFF; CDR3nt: TGTGCCAGCAGCCTGGGCGGGGACACCTTAATGAACACTGAAGCTTTCTTT
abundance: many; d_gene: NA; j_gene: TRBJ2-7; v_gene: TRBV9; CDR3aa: CASSVGTPHYEQYF; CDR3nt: TGTGCCAGCAGCGTAGGAACTCCCCACTACGAGCAGTACTTC
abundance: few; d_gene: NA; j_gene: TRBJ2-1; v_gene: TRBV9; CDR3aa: CASLRLGDNEQFF; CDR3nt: TGTGCCAGCCTTCGGTTGGGGGACAATGAGCAGTTCTTC
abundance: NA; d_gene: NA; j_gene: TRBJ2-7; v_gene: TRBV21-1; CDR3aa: CASGEEGNHEQYF; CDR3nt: TGTGCCAGCGGGGAGGAGGGTAATCACGAGCAGTACTTC